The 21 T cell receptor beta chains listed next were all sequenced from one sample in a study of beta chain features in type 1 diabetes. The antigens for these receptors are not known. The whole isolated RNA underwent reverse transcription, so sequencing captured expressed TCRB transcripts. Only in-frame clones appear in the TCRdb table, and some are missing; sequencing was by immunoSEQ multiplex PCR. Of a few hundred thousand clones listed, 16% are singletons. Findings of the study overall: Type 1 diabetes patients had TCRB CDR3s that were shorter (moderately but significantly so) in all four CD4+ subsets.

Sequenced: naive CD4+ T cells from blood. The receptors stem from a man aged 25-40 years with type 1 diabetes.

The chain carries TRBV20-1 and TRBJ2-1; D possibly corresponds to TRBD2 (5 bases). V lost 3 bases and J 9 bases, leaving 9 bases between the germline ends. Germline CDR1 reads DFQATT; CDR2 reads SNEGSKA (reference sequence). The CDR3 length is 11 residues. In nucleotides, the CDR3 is TGCAGTGCTAGTTCGGAGGCTGAGCAGTTCTTC. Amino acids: CSASSEAEQFF.

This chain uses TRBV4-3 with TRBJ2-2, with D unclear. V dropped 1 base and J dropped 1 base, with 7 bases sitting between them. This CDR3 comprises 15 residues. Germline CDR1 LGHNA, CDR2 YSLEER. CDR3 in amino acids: CASSQGNVNTGELFF. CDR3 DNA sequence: TGCGCCAGCAGCCAAGGAAATGTGAACACCGGGGAGCTGTTTTTT.

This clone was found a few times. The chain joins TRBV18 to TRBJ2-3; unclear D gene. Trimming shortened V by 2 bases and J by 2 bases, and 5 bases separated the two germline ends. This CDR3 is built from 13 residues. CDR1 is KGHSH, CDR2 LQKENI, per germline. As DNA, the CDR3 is TGTGCCAGCTCACCAATGAACACAGATACGCAGTATTTT. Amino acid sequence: CASSPMNTDTQYF.

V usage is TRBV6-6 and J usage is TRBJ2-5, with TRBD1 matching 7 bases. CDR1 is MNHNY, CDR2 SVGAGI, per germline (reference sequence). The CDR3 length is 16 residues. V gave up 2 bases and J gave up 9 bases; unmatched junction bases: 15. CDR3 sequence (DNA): TGTGCCAGCAGTTACGAAGGGGGCTTGGGTCCTAGGGCCCAGTACTTC. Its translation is CASSYEGGLGPRAQYF.

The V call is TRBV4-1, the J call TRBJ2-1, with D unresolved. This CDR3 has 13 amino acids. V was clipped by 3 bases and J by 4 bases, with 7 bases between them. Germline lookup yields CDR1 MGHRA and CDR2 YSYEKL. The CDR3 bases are TGCGCCAGCAGCCAGATTGATTACAATGAGCAGTTCTTC. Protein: CASSQIDYNEQFF.

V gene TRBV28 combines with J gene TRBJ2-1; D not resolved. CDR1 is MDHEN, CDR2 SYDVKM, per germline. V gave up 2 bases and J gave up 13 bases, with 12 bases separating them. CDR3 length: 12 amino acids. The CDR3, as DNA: TGTGCCAGCAGTTTACTGACAAGACAACAGTTCTTC. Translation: CASSLLTRQQFF.

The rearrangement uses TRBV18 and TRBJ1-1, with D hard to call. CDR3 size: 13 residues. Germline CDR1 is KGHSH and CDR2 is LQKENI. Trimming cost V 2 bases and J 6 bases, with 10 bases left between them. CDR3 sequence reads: CASSPRTLSEAFF. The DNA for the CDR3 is TGTGCCAGCTCACCAAGGACTCTGTCTGAAGCTTTCTTT.

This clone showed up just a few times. In nucleotides, the CDR3 is TGTGCCAGCAGCCTCGTATTGGGAGAGACCCAGTACTTC. This translates into CASSLVLGETQYF. The rearrangement uses TRBV7-6 and TRBJ2-5; the D is unclear. Looked up from germline, CDR1 is SGHVS and CDR2 is FNYEAQ. V was clipped by 5 bases and J by 4 bases, with 11 bases between them. This CDR3 is 13 amino acids long.

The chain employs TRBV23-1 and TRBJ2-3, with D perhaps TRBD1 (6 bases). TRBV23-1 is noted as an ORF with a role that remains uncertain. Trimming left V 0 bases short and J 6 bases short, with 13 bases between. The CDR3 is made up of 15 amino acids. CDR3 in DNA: TGCGCCAGCAGTCAATCGGTGGGGGCGCCGGATACGCAGTATTTT. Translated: CASSQSVGAPDTQYF.

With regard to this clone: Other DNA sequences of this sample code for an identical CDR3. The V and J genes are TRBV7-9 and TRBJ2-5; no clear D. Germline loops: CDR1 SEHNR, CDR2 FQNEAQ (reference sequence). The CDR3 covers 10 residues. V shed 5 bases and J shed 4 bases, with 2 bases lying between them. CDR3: CASSGETQYF. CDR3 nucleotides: TGTGCCAGCAGCGGAGAGACCCAGTACTTC.

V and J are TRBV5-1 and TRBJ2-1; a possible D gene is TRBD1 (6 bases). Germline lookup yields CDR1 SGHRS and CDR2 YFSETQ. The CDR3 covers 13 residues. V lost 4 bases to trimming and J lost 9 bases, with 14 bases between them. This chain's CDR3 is CASSVNRDGEQFF. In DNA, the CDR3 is TGCGCCAGCAGCGTTAACAGGGACGGTGAGCAGTTCTTC.

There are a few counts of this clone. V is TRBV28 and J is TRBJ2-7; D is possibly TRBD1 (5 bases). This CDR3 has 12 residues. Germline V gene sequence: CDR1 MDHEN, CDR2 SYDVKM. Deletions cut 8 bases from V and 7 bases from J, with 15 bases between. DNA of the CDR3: TGTGCCAGCTCCTCAGGGTTCCCAGAGCAGTACTTC. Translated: CASSSGFPEQYF. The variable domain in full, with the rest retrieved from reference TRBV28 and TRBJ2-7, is DVKVTQSSRYLVKRTGEKVFLECVQDMDHENMFWYRQDPGLGLRLIYFSYDVKMKEKGDIPEGYSVSREKKERFSLILESASTNQTSMYLCASSSGFPEQYFGPGTRLTVT.

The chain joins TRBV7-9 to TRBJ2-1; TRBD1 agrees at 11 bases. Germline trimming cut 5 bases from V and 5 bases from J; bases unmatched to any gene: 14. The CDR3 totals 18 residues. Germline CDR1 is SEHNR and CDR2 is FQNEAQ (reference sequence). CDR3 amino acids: CASSPNSRTGGFNNEQFF. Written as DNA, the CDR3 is TGTGCCAGCAGCCCCAACTCCCGGACAGGGGGCTTCAACAATGAGCAGTTCTTC.

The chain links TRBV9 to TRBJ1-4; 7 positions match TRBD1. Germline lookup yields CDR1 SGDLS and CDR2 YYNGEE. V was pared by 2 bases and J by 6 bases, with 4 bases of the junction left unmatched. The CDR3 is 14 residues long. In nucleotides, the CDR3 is TGTGCCAGCAGCGTGGGGACAGTAGATGAAAAACTGTTTTTT. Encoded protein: CASSVGTVDEKLFF.

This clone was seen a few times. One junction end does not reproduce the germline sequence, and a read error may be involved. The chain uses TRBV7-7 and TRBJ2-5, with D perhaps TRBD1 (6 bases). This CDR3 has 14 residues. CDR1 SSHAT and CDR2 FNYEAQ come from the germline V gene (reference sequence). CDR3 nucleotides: TGTGCTAGCAGCGTTACAGGGAATCGAGAGACCCAGTACTTC. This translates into CASSVTGNRETQYF.

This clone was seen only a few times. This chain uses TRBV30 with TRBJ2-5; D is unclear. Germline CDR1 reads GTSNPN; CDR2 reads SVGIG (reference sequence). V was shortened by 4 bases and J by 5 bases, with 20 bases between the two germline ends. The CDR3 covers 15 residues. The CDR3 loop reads CAWKPGPSRVETQYF. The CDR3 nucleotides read TGTGCCTGGAAACCGGGCCCGTCAAGGGTGGAGACCCAGTACTTC.

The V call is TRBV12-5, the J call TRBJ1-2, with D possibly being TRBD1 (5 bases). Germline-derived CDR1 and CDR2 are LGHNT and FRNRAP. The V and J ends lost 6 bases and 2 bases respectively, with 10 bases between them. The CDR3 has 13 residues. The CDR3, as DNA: TGTGCTAGTGGCGATCAGGGAAACTATGGCTACACCTTC. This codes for CASGDQGNYGYTF.

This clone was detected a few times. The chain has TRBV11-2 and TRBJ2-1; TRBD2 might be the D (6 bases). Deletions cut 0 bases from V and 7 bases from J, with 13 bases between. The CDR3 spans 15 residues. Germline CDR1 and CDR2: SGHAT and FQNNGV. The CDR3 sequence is CASSLDRLVGNEQFF. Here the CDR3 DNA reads TGTGCCAGCAGCTTAGATCGACTAGTAGGGAATGAGCAGTTCTTC.

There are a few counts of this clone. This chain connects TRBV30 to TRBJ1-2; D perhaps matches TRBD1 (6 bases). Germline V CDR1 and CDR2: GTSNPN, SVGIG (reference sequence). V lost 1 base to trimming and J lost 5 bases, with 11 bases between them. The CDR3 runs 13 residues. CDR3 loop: CAWSEQGYYGYTF. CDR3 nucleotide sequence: TGTGCCTGGAGTGAACAGGGTTATTATGGCTACACCTTC.

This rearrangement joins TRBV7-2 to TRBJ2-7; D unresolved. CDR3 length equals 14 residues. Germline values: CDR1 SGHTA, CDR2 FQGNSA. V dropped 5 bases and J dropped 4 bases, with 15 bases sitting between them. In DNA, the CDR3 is TGTGCCAGCAGCCAAGCTTACTTGGTATACGAGCAGTACTTC. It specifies CASSQAYLVYEQYF.

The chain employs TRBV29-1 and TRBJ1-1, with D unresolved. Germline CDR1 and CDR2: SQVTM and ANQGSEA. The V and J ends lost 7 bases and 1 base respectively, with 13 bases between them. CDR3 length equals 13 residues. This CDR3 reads CSGARGQNTEAFF. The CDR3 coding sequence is TGCAGCGGCGCGCGAGGTCAGAACACTGAAGCTTTCTTT.